This T cell receptor (beta chain) derives from a study of T cells in Graves' hyperthyroidism and ophthalmopathy (dated by TCRdb to about 2019). Context from the whole study: Peripheral blood was sampled at the time of initial diagnosis, prior to any treatment. The 85 to 100 discovery patients were divided at random into training and test sets in a 7:3 ratio. Thyroid tissue and blood T-cell repertoires from over 5 Graves' hyperthyroidism patients were also compared in the study. To identify distinguishing TCR V-J signatures, a discovery cohort of about 100 patients was used, comprising 43 with Graves' ophthalmopathy and some 60 with stable Graves' hyperthyroidism. After blood sampling, hyperthyroidism patients were treated with methimazole at a starting dose of 30 mg daily, and ophthalmopathy patients were treated with high-dose intravenous methylprednisolone. An independent validation cohort of 18 to 20 hyperthyroidism patients and 17 patients who later progressed to ophthalmopathy tested prospective prediction of ophthalmopathy. According to the paper, TCR Vbeta CDR3 sequencing was carried out on more than 120 peripheral blood samples, which came from 40 to 45 ophthalmopathy, approximately 78 hyperthyroidism and about 17 progressor patients.

This clonotype was recorded at least ten times. It lacks a known antigen. No much larger clone is present one base from it, and per-base qualities are unavailable. Hyperthyroidism patients were newly diagnosed, had a disease duration of under 2 months, and were aged 18 to 65 years. Exclusion was applied to patients with uncontrolled infections, other autoimmune diseases, pregnancy or lactation. Diagnoses were established on the basis of clinical symptoms, serum thyroxine and TRAb, thyroid ultrasound, and orbital computed tomography. Blood from progressor patients was drawn when they were first diagnosed with hyperthyroidism, before any ophthalmopathy symptoms appeared. PBMCs were separated from 10 ml of fresh peripheral blood using Ficoll-Paque density gradient centrifugation. Progressor patients were defined as those initially diagnosed with Graves' hyperthyroidism in whom ophthalmopathy developed during follow-up. Trizol reagent was used to extract total RNA, and RNA quality was then checked on an Agilent 2100 Bioanalyzer.

What the authors observed across the whole study: Sample size was not statistically predetermined, and blinding of investigators to group allocation was not performed. In validation, progression to ophthalmopathy was predicted by the model with 70% to 71% sensitivity and 72% to 85% specificity, a median of about 6.8 months before onset. Most expanded thyroid clonotypes (frequency above 0.001) were also detected in blood, a finding suggesting that blood repertoires may reflect thyroid immune responses. A 13 V-J signature model separated ophthalmopathy from stable hyperthyroidism, with approximately 87% sensitivity and roughly 84% specificity in cross-validation and 80%/75% in testing.

Taken from the germline V gene, the CDR1 and CDR2 loops are SNHLY and FYNNEI. From the cysteine up to the phenylalanine, the CDR3 has a length of 18 residues. The kept DNA is CDR3 alone, 54 bases in frame from the first base. Here V drops 1 base and J drops 7 bases, and the junction holds 18 bases not matched to any gene. Amplification of TCR beta CDR3 regions was carried out from RNA transcripts. For the first round of RT-PCR on the TCR CDR3, the HTBI primer set was used together with the Qiagen OneStep RT-PCR kit. The libraries were constructed in a second round of multiplex PCR and then size-selected and purified. Sequencing of the libraries was done on an Illumina HiSeq2000 using paired-end 100 bp reads. The source study handled its data this way. SOAPnuke was used to process the raw data, throwing out any read that contained adapters or uncalled bases, had a mean Phred below 15, or lacked an exact constant-primer or identifier match. High-quality paired reads were merged using COPE v1.2.5, and each unique nucleotide sequence was defined as a clonotype. MiTCR v1.1 was used to align the clonotypes against IMGT TRBV, TRBD and TRBJ reference segments. The analysis included only V-J combinations with a frequency above 0.0001, which together covered roughly 99% of the repertoires. A TCS score was defined as the ratio of F50 (clonal expansion) to E x V (chaos), with BLOSUM62-based TCRdist applied between CDR3 peptides within each V-J. Welch's t-statistics and random forest reduced 500 to 650 V-J features to around 14, which were used in a naive Bayes classifier (R e1071). Starting from the raw public reads, TCRdb applied fastp trimming at Q25, assembled clones with MiXCR and retained in-frame beta chains. Under each unique CDR3 protein, matching rows form one entry showing the most common genes and DNA. The V and J calls shown here were made by TCRdb, not taken from the authors' results. Here the sample has fewer than 450,000 distinct CDR3 sequences; roughly 15% occur a single time. The ten largest make up around 35% of the sample.

The receptor's source is a woman younger than 45 with Graves' hyperthyroidism that later progressed to Graves' ophthalmopathy. Recombination joined TRBV2 with TRBJ2-7, and 8 junctional nucleotides match TRBD2. The specimen sequenced was blood. The CDR3 has the sequence CASSEVHLRAGVLSEQYF. The sequenced DNA: TGTGCCAGCAGTGAAGTTCATCTCCGAGCGGGAGTTCTCTCGGAGCAGTACTTC.